The clone carrying this TCR beta chain was seen many times. Its target is not known. The data stem from a study of T cell repertoires in cytomegalovirus infection. Background on the study: Public TCR beta signatures marked donors with CMV infection and the matching HLA. Findings of the study overall: HLA-C-restricted CMV clonotypes gave the most frequent clonotype in two of eight donors.

Each CDR3 protein is one row after TCRdb ran MiXCR on the reads. The table includes roughly 500,000 distinct CDR3 sequences, 15% to 20% detected once. The source material was CD8+ T cells from PBMCs. This sequence was found in a human donor in good health (CMV status not recorded). Some clones in this sample may be carry-over from other donors' samples.

The CDR3 coding sequence is TGTGCCAGCAGTTTTTCCGTTGCAGAACAGAGCTACGAGCAGTACTTC. Translated: CASSFSVAEQSYEQYF. The V and J genes are TRBV27 and TRBJ2-7; D not resolved. The V end was cut by 3 bases, the J end by 3 bases, with 18 bases between. CDR1 MNHEY and CDR2 SMNVEV come from the germline V gene (reference sequence). CDR3 size: 16 residues.